This T cell receptor beta chain derives from a study of cytomegalovirus exposure and HLA in healthy donors. For the study at large: The 120 validation repertoires and the 666 first-cohort repertoires shared a platform, a later analysis reported.

A word on this clone: Its matching antigen is unknown.

Whole-study results and caveats: The tendency of first-cohort TCR clusters to co-occur in the 95 to 150 validation repertoires was the finding of a later analysis. Generally TCR sequences proved uncommon, though certain public TCRs appeared in numerous donors.

This CDR3 is built from 16 residues. From germline, CDR1 is MNHNS and CDR2 SASEGT. V gave up 2 bases and J gave up 2 bases, with 14 bases separating them. Measured with immunoSEQ multiplex PCR; TCRdb has only the in-frame clones, and not every one. Among some 340,000 clones, about 85% were seen once, and the ten largest hold more than 0.9%. The chain combines TRBV6-1 with TRBJ2-3; a weak D match, TRBD2 (6 bases). Sequencing used PBMCs. The sequence came from a woman aged 30 to 39 in good health and CMV-seropositive. The CDR3 DNA reads as TGTGCCAGCAGTGAACAGGGACTGGGAAACACAGATACGCAGTATTTT. Translation gives CASSEQGLGNTDTQYF.